This T cell receptor (beta chain) is drawn from a study of T cell clones after liver transplantation. Some clones are missing from TCRdb's copy, which holds only in-frame ones; the method was immunoSEQ multiplex PCR. The sample lists about 80,000 clones, about 82% occurring once. V dropped 4 bases and J dropped 3 bases, with 18 bases sitting between them. CDR1 is SGHAT, CDR2 FQDESV, per germline (reference sequence). CDR3 size: 17 residues. The J gene is TRBJ2-2, the V gene TRBV11-1; D may be TRBD1 (6 bases). This receptor was taken from a human patient who received a liver transplant. Some of the T cells might come from the graft donor. Sequencing used CD4+ T cells from blood, obtained almost 47 months after liver transplant. As DNA, the CDR3 is TGTGCCAGCAGCTCACAAGCATGGACAGCTTACACCGGGGAGCTGTTTTTT. It encodes CASSSQAWTAYTGELFF.